The clone carrying this T cell receptor (beta chain) was seen at least ten times. Its antigen is still unknown. Germline loops: CDR1 LNHNV, CDR2 YYDKDF (reference sequence). The CDR3 spans 15 residues. Trimming pared 6 bases from V and 0 bases from J, leaving 11 bases between. The time point was: persistent/refractory GD, antithyroid drugs over 5 years with positive TRAb. From RNA extracted from PBMCs, the TCR library was made. The data are from a study of regulatory T cells in long-lasting Graves disease. General study points: Newly diagnosed Graves' patients had higher TCR diversity than persistent ones. Sample size was small, which may have lowered accuracy.

TCR beta libraries were built with iRepertoire HTBI primers and Arm-PCR of CDR3 regions. TCRdb processed the multiplex PCR reads anew with MiXCR; each CDR3 protein has one entry. The sample yields about 340,000 distinct CDR3 sequences, roughly a fifth seen once. The clonotype originates from a female donor with Graves disease. The chain has TRBV15 and TRBJ1-4; D is possibly TRBD1 (5 bases). The sequences come from peripheral blood mononuclear cells (PBMCs), collected when the disease was refractory, from a patient treated with antithyroid drugs. The CDR3 region has the DNA TGTGCCACCAGAACCGGGGGGGCAACTAATGAAAAACTGTTTTTT. Translated, it gives CATRTGGATNEKLFF.